The 30 T cell receptor beta chains reported below all come from one sample, sequenced in a study of CD8 T cells in ankylosing spondylitis. TCRdb passed the 5' RACE reads through MiXCR, listing each CDR3 protein once. The data contain approximately 250,000 distinct CDR3 sequences, about 30% of them singletons. Sequencing used blood, either unsorted or a sorted T cell fraction (not recorded which). These receptors were obtained from a male donor with ankylosing spondylitis or in good health (not recorded which).

V and J are TRBV12-3 or TRBV12-4 and TRBJ1-1; D gene ambiguous. This CDR3 region has 14 residues. V lost 3 bases, J lost 4 bases, and 12 bases lay in between. CDR3 nucleotides: TGTGCCAGCAGTTTGTCCTGGGCGGGCACTGAAGCTTTCTTT. The encoded protein is CASSLSWAGTEAFF.

The genes are TRBV20-1 and TRBJ2-1, with a weak D call TRBD2 (5 bases). The ends were cut back, 5 bases at V and 1 base at J, with 9 bases in the middle. There are 13 residues in the CDR3. Germline V gene lookup returns CDR1 DFQATT and CDR2 SNEGSKA (reference sequence). The CDR3 sequence is CSAVPGSYNEQFF. The CDR3 DNA sequence: TGCAGTGCTGTACCGGGGTCCTACAATGAGCAGTTCTTC.

This clonotype occurred a few times. The chain couples TRBV12-3 or TRBV12-4 to TRBJ2-7, with TRBD1 matching over 7 bases. The CDR3 length is 15 residues. V lost 4 bases and J lost 3; bases outside the gene matches: 9. The CDR3 sequence: CASSWKGQNFYEQYF. As DNA, the CDR3 is TGTGCCAGCAGTTGGAAGGGACAGAATTTCTACGAGCAGTACTTC.

The chain is built from TRBV12-3 or TRBV12-4 and TRBJ2-3, with 9 positions matching TRBD2. The CDR3 is made up of 17 amino acids. Losses at the gene ends were 5 bases for V and 2 bases for J; bases not matched to a gene: 11. CDR3 DNA: TGTGCCAGCAGTCGCCCGAGCGGGGGGCCTTTCACAGATACGCAGTATTTT. This gives the protein CASSRPSGGPFTDTQYF.

CDR3 nucleotide sequence: TGTGCCAGCAATCTGGGCTTAGATGAAAAACTGTTTTTT. This translates into CASNLGLDEKLFF. The chain recombines TRBV6-6 with TRBJ1-4; D call uncertain. The germline V gene encodes CDR1 MNHNY and CDR2 SVGAGI (reference sequence). The V end was cut by 7 bases, the J end by 6 bases, with 12 bases between. The CDR3 has 13 amino acids.

The chain has TRBV20-1 and TRBJ2-2, with D perhaps matching TRBD2 (6 bases). V was pared by 3 bases and J by 4 bases, with 15 bases between. Germline CDR1 and CDR2: DFQATT and SNEGSKA (reference sequence). The CDR3 sequence is 15 residues long. The CDR3 DNA follows: TGCAGTGCTAGGGACGGGAGTCGTGGCACCGGGGAGCTGTTTTTT. It translates to CSARDGSRGTGELFF.

This clonotype was picked up a small number of times. The chain is built from TRBV12-3 or TRBV12-4 and TRBJ2-5; 9 bases are shared with TRBD2. This CDR3 region has 15 residues. V lost 1 base, J lost 4 bases, and 4 bases stayed unmatched. The CDR3 DNA follows: TGTGCCAGCAGTTTAGTAGCGGGGGCAGGAGAGACCCAGTACTTC. Its translation: CASSLVAGAGETQYF.

This clonotype was seen a few times. This chain links TRBV7-9 with TRBJ1-1; TRBD1 agrees at 7 bases. Germline values: CDR1 SEHNR, CDR2 FQNEAQ (reference sequence). This CDR3 contains 16 residues. J was trimmed by 8 bases and V by 0 bases; bases with no gene match: 12. Written as DNA, the CDR3 is TGTGCCAGCAGCTTAGCGACAAGCTTACAGGGGACCGAAGCTTTCTTT. It encodes CASSLATSLQGTEAFF.

This clonotype was observed a handful of times. The chain recombines TRBV20-1 with TRBJ2-5, with a weak D call TRBD1 (6 bases). CDR1 is DFQATT, CDR2 SNEGSKA, per germline (reference sequence). This CDR3 spans 12 amino acids. The V and J ends lost 4 bases and 5 bases respectively, with 11 bases between them. CDR3 in DNA: TGCAGTGCTACCCGGACAGTGGAGACCCAGTACTTC. Its translation is CSATRTVETQYF.

Many counts were recorded for this clonotype. This chain joins TRBV20-1 and TRBJ2-7; D gene uncertain. Germline CDR1 and CDR2: DFQATT and SNEGSKA (reference sequence). V was pared by 0 bases and J by 6 bases, with 12 bases between. CDR3 length: 13 amino acids. CDR3 nucleotide sequence: TGCAGTGCTAGAGATCCCGAAGGGCTCGAGCAGTACTTC. Protein: CSARDPEGLEQYF.

The V and J genes are TRBV20-1 and TRBJ2-3; 7 nucleotides align to TRBD2. The germline gives CDR1 DFQATT, CDR2 SNEGSKA (reference sequence). Trimming cost V 2 bases and J 2 bases; bases outside gene matches: 10. This CDR3 comprises 16 residues. CDR3 protein: CSARWVLAVTTDTQYF. The CDR3 nucleotides read TGCAGTGCTAGATGGGTTCTAGCGGTTACCACAGATACGCAGTATTTT.

This clonotype has a count of ten or more. The chain couples TRBV27 to TRBJ2-2; possibly TRBD1 for D (5 bases). The germline CDR1 and CDR2 sequences are MNHEY and SMNVEV (reference sequence). V gave up 3 bases and J gave up 1 base, with 6 bases separating them. This CDR3 is built from 14 residues. The CDR3 bases are TGTGCCAGCAGTTTGCAGGGGAACACCGGGGAGCTGTTTTTT. Translating gives CASSLQGNTGELFF.

V and J are TRBV28 and TRBJ2-5; TRBD1 aligns across 8 bases. The V gene's germline CDR1 is MDHEN and CDR2 SYDVKM. V was clipped by 5 bases and J by 4 bases; unmatched bases: 12. This CDR3 has 16 residues. CDR3 DNA sequence: TGTGCCAGCAGTCTCCTCGAGGACAGGGAAAGAGAGACCCAGTACTTC. Encoded protein: CASSLLEDRERETQYF.

V gene TRBV7-6 combines with J gene TRBJ2-5; 14 nucleotides line up with TRBD2. The CDR3 length is 14 residues. Germline V CDR1 and CDR2: SGHVS, FNYEAQ. Losses at the gene ends were 3 bases for V and 11 bases for J; bases not matched to a gene: 5. The CDR3 DNA reads TGTGCCAGCAGCTTGAGACTAGCGGGGGGGCATCAGTACTTC. This gives the protein CASSLRLAGGHQYF.

This chain joins TRBV4-2 and TRBJ2-3, with D possibly being TRBD1 (5 bases). Trimming stripped 0 bases from V and 3 bases from J, with 19 bases between. CDR3 length: 18 residues. CDR1 LGHNA and CDR2 YNFKEQ come from the germline V gene. In DNA, the CDR3 is TGTGCCAGCAGCCAAGACGATCCAGGGTATGTAGGAACAGATACGCAGTATTTT. It encodes CASSQDDPGYVGTDTQYF.

This clonotype was counted a few times. This chain links TRBV7-2 with TRBJ2-7; TRBD1 matches 7 bases. Losses at the gene ends were 0 bases for V and 4 bases for J; bases not matched to a gene: 3. The CDR3 is 14 residues long. Germline V lookup: CDR1 SGHTA, CDR2 FQGNSA. The CDR3 sequence is CASSLATGLYEQYF. The CDR3 DNA is TGTGCCAGCAGCTTAGCGACAGGGCTTTACGAGCAGTACTTC.

This clonotype has a handful of counts. J is TRBJ1-2 and V is TRBV30; possibly TRBD1 for D (5 bases). The CDR3 is 13 residues long. Trimming removed 3 bases at V and 0 bases at J, with 8 bases between. Looked up from germline, CDR1 is GTSNPN and CDR2 is SVGIG (reference sequence). The CDR3 is CAWRGGSNYGYTF. CDR3 nucleotide sequence: TGTGCCTGGAGGGGGGGGTCTAACTATGGCTACACCTTC.

This chain joins TRBV20-1 and TRBJ2-5; 8 bases agree with TRBD1. Trimming cost V 0 bases and J 5 bases; bases outside gene matches: 8. CDR1 and CDR2 from the germline V gene are DFQATT and SNEGSKA (reference sequence). The CDR3 is made up of 15 amino acids. CDR3 coding DNA: TGCAGTGCTAGAGATTTGGACAGGGCCTTGGAGACCCAGTACTTC. As protein: CSARDLDRALETQYF.

This clonotype was seen only a few times. The chain carries TRBV6-5 and TRBJ2-7; D gene unclear. CDR3 length: 15 amino acids. Germline CDR1 and CDR2: MNHEY and SVGAGI. The germline V and J ends were trimmed by 2 bases and 0 bases, with 11 bases remaining between them. The CDR3 spells CASSYEALSSYEQYF. CDR3 sequence (DNA): TGTGCCAGCAGTTACGAAGCCCTTAGCTCCTACGAGCAGTACTTC.

There are a few counts of this clonotype. The chain has TRBV20-1 and TRBJ2-3; maybe TRBD2 (5 bases). The CDR3 is 16 residues long. V shed 0 bases and J shed 3 bases, with 16 bases lying between them. CDR1 and CDR2 from the germline V gene are DFQATT and SNEGSKA (reference sequence). DNA for the CDR3: TGCAGTGCTAGAGATCTAGCAGTTGGTGGGACAGATACGCAGTATTTT. It is translated as CSARDLAVGGTDTQYF.

This clonotype was seen more than once but under ten times. V is TRBV14 and J is TRBJ2-5; unclear D gene. With 4 bases removed from V and 5 bases from J, the gap between germline ends came to 8 bases. Germline V gene lookup returns CDR1 SGHDN and CDR2 FVKESK. This CDR3 is 12 amino acids long. The CDR3 region has the DNA TGTGCCAGCAGCCCTAACGCCGAGACCCAGTACTTC. Amino acid sequence: CASSPNAETQYF. Using reference TRBV14 and TRBJ2-5 for the parts outside the CDR3, the full variable domain is EAGVTQFPSHSVIEKGQTVTLRCDPISGHDNLYWYRRVMGKEIKFLLHFVKESKQDESGMPNNRFLAERTGGTYSTLKVQPAELEDSGVYFCASSPNAETQYFGPGTRLLVL.

The genes are TRBV10-2 and TRBJ2-2; no clear D. From germline, CDR1 is WSHSY and CDR2 SAAADI. V lost 2 bases and J 3 bases, leaving 4 bases between the germline ends. The CDR3 runs to 13 residues. DNA for the CDR3: TGCGCCAGCAGTGAGCTGTACACCGGGGAGCTGTTTTTT. Translated: CASSELYTGELFF.

The V and J genes are TRBV6-1 and TRBJ1-5; TRBD1 matches at 7 bases. Per the germline V gene, CDR1 is MNHNS and CDR2 is SASEGT. Trimming removed 6 bases from V and 0 bases from J; junction bases left unmatched: 5. The CDR3 runs 15 residues. The CDR3 reads CASRSGQHSNQPQHF. CDR3 coding DNA: TGTGCCAGCAGGTCGGGACAGCATAGCAATCAGCCCCAGCATTTT.

The V and J genes are TRBV7-9 and TRBJ2-1; D is perhaps TRBD2 (5 bases). This CDR3 region has 16 residues. CDR1 and CDR2 (germline): SEHNR, FQNEAQ (reference sequence). V lost 4 bases and J lost 3, with 16 bases in between. For the CDR3, the DNA is TGTGCCAGCAGCTCCTCGGGGAGTAACTACTACAATGAGCAGTTCTTC. It codes for CASSSSGSNYYNEQFF.

The gene calls are TRBV27 and TRBJ2-7; D uncertain. The germline V gene encodes CDR1 MNHEY and CDR2 SMNVEV (reference sequence). V lost 4 bases to trimming and J lost 1 base, with 11 bases between them. The CDR3 consists of 14 residues. The CDR3 protein is CASSSDAASYEQYF. DNA for the CDR3: TGTGCCAGCAGTTCGGACGCGGCTTCCTACGAGCAGTACTTC.

Only one count was recorded for this clonotype. The chain links TRBV10-3 to TRBJ2-7, with 9 bases fitting TRBD1. Germline lookup yields CDR1 ENHRY and CDR2 SYGVKD. The CDR3 consists of 14 residues. Trimming took 10 bases from V and 3 from J; bases not matched to a gene: 10. The CDR3 region has the DNA TGTGCCAGCCAAAGGGACAGGGATTTCTACGAGCAGTACTTC. Translating it yields CASQRDRDFYEQYF.

This clonotype came up a few times. The CDR3 loop reads CASSSSIESGNTIYF. The CDR3 coding sequence is TGTGCCAGCAGCTCCTCGATAGAATCTGGAAACACCATATATTTT. The gene calls are TRBV7-8 and TRBJ1-3, with D unresolved. The V gene lost 4 bases and the J gene lost 1 base, with 11 bases spanning the gap. Looked up from germline, CDR1 is SGHVS and CDR2 is FQNEAQ. This CDR3 region has 15 residues.

This chain joins TRBV12-3 or TRBV12-4 and TRBJ2-5; 7 positions match TRBD1. V gave up 6 bases and J gave up 3 bases; unmatched junction bases: 10. The CDR3 runs to 15 residues. The CDR3, as DNA: TGTGCCAGCAGAAGCCCGGGACAGCAAGAAGAGACCCAGTACTTC. As protein: CASRSPGQQEETQYF.

DNA for the CDR3: TGCAGCGTTTCGGCGGCGAACTTCTACGAGCAGTACTTC. Translated, it gives CSVSAANFYEQYF. The J gene is TRBJ2-7, the V gene TRBV29-1; D not resolved. Between the trimmed V and J ends, which lost 5 bases and 3 bases, there was a span of 14 bases. CDR3 size: 13 residues. In germline, CDR1 is SQVTM, CDR2 ANQGSEA.

The chain links TRBV7-2 to TRBJ2-3, with unresolved D. Germline V gene data show CDR1 as SGHTA and CDR2 as FQGNSA. The CDR3 runs 14 residues. The V end was cut by 7 bases, the J end by 0 bases, with 11 bases between. CDR3 amino acids: CASTRGRSTDTQYF. CDR3 bases: TGTGCCAGCACCCGAGGCCGAAGCACAGATACGCAGTATTTT.